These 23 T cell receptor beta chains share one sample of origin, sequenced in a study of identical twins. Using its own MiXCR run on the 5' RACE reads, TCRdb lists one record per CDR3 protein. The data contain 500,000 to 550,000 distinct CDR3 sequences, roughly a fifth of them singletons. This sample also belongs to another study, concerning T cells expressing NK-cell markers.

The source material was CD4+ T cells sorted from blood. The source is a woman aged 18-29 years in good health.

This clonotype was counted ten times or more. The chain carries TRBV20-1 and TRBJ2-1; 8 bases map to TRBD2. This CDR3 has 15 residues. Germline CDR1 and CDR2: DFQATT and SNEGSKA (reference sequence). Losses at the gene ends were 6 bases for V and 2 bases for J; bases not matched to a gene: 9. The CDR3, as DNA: TGCAGTGCGATGGTCTGGCGGGGGGCCTACAATGAGCAGTTCTTC. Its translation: CSAMVWRGAYNEQFF.

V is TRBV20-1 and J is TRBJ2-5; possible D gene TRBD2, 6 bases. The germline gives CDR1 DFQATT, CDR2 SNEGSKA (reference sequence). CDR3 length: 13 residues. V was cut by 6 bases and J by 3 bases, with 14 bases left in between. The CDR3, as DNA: TGCAGTGCGGAGACTAGGGGAGAAGAGACCCAGTACTTC. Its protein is CSAETRGEETQYF.

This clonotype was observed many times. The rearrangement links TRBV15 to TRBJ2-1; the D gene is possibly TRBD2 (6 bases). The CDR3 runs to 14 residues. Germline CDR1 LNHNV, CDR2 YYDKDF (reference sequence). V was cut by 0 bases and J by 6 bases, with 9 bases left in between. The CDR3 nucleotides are TGTGCCACCAGCAGAGAGACTAGATCCAATGAGCAGTTCTTC. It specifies CATSRETRSNEQFF.

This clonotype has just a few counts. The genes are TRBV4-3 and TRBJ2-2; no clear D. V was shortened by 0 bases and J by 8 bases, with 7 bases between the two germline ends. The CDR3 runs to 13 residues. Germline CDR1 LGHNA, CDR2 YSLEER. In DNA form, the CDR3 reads TGCGCCAGCAGCCAAGAACTACTGGGGGAGCTGTTTTTT. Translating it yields CASSQELLGELFF.

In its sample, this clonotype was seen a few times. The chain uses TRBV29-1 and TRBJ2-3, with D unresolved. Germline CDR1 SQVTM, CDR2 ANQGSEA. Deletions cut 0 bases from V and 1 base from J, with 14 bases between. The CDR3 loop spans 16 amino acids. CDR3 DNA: TGCAGCGTTGAAGATCGTGAAGGGAAGGGCACAGATACGCAGTATTTT. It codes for CSVEDREGKGTDTQYF.

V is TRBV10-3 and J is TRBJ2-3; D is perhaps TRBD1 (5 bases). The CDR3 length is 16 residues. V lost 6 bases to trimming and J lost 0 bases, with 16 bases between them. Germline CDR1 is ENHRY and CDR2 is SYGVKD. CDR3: CAISHPSRDSTDTQYF. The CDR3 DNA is TGTGCCATCAGCCACCCCAGCAGGGATAGCACAGATACGCAGTATTTT.

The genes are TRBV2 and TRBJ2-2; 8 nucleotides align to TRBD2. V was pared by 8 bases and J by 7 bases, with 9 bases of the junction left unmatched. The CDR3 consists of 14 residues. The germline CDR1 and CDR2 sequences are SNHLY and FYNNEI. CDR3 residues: CASGSGSGVGELFF. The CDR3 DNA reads TGTGCCAGCGGGAGCGGGAGTGGTGTCGGGGAGCTGTTTTTT.

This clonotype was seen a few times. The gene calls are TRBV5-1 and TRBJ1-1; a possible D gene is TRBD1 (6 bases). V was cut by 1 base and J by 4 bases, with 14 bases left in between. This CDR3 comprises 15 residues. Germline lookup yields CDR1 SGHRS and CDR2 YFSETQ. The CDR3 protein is CASSLPRGGGTEAFF. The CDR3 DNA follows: TGCGCCAGCAGCTTGCCCCGCGGGGGCGGCACTGAAGCTTTCTTT. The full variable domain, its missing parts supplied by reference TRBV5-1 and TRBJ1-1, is KAGVTQTPRYLIKTRGQQVTLSCSPISGHRSVSWYQQTPGQGLQFLFEYFSETQRNKGNFPGRFSGRQFSNSRSEMNVSTLELGDSALYLCASSLPRGGGTEAFFGQGTRLTVV.

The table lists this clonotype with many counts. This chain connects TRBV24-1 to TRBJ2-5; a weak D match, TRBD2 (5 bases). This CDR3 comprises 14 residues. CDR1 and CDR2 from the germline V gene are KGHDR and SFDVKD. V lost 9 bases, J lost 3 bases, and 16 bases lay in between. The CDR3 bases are TGTGCCACCTATGATAGCGTAAACGAAGAGACCCAGTACTTC. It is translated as CATYDSVNEETQYF.

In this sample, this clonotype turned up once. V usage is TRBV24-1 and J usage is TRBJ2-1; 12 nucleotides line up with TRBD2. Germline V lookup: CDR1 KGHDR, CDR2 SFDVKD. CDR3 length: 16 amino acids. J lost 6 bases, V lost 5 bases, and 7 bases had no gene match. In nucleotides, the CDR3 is TGTGCCACCAGTGCCTCTCTAGCGGGAGGGGGCAATGAGCAGTTCTTC. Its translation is CATSASLAGGGNEQFF.

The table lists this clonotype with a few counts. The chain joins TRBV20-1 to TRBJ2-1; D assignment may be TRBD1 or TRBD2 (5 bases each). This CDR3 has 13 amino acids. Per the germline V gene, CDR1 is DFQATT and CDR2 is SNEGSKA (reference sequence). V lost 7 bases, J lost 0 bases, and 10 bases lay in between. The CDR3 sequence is CSVRGPSYNEQFF. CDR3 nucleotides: TGCAGTGTACGGGGACCCTCCTACAATGAGCAGTTCTTC.

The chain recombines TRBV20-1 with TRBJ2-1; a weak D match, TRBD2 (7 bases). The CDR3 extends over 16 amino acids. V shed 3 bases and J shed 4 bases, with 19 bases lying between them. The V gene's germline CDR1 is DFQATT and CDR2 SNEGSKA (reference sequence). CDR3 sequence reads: CSASHGLGGGYNEQFF. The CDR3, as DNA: TGCAGTGCTAGTCATGGACTAGGGGGGGGTTACAATGAGCAGTTCTTC.

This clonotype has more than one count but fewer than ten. CDR3 DNA: TGCAGTGCCCCGGACAGGGGTTCACCCCTCCACTTT. Translated, it gives CSAPDRGSPLHF. The chain has TRBV20-1 and TRBJ1-6, with TRBD1 matching 9 bases. The J segment lost 9 bases and the V segment lost 6 bases, leaving 3 bases of the junction unmatched. The CDR3 loop spans 12 amino acids. The germline V gene encodes CDR1 DFQATT and CDR2 SNEGSKA (reference sequence).

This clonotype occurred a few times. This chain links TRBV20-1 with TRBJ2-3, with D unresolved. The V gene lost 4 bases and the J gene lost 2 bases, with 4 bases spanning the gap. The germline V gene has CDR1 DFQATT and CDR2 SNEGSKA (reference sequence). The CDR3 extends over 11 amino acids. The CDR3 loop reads CSATTTDTQYF. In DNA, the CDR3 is TGCAGTGCTACTACCACAGATACGCAGTATTTT.

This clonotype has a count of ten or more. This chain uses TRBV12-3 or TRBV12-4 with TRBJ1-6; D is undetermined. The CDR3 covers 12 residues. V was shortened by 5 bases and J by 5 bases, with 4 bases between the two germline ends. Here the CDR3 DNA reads TGTGCCAGCAGTCGTGATAATTCACCCCTCCACTTT. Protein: CASSRDNSPLHF.

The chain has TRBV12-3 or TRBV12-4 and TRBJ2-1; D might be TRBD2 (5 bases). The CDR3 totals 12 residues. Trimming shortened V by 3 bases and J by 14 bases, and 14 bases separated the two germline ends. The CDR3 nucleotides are TGTGCCAGCAGTTTCCTAGCCCGCTCAAAGTTCTTC. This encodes CASSFLARSKFF.

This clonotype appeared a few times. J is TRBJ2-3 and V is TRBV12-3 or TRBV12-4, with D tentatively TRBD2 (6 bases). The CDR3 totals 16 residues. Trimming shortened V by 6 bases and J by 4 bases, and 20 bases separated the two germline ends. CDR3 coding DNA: TGTGCCAGCAGCTGGGGCTTAGCAGCGGGTGCAGATACGCAGTATTTT. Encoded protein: CASSWGLAAGADTQYF.

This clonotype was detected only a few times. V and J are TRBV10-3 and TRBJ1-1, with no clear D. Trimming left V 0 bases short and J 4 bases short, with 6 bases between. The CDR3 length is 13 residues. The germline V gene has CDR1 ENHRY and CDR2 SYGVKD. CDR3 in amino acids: CAISESWSTEAFF. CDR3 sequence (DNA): TGTGCCATCAGTGAGTCATGGTCCACTGAAGCTTTCTTT.

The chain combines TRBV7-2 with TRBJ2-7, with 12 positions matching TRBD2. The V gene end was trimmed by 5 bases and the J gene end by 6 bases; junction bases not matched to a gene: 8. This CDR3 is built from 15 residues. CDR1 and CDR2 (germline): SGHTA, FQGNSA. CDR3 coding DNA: TGTGCCAGCAGCGCTGGACTAGCGGGAAGGGGCGAGCAGTACTTC. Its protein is CASSAGLAGRGEQYF.

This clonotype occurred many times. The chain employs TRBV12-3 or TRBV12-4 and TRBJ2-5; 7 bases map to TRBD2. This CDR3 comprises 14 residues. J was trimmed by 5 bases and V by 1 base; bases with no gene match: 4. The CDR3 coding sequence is TGTGCCAGCAGTTTAGAAGCGGGGCGGGAGACCCAGTACTTC. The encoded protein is CASSLEAGRETQYF.

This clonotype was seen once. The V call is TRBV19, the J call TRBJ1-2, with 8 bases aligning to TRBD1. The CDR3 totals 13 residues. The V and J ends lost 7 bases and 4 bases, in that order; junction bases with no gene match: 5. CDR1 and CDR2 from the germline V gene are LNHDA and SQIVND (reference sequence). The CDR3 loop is CASTDRGIYGYTF. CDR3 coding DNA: TGTGCCAGTACCGACAGGGGAATCTATGGCTACACCTTC.

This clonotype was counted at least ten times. This CDR3 is CSARDQGTGELFF. The CDR3 nucleotides read TGCAGTGCTAGAGATCAAGGCACCGGGGAGCTGTTTTTT. The rearrangement joins TRBV20-1 to TRBJ2-2; D is undetermined. The CDR3 is 13 amino acids. Germline CDR1 is DFQATT and CDR2 is SNEGSKA (reference sequence). V was trimmed by 0 bases and J by 4 bases, leaving 6 bases between them.

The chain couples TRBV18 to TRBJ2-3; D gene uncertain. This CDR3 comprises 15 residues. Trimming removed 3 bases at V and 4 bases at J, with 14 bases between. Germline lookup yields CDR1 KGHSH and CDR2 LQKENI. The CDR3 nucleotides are TGTGCCAGCTCACCTACCGGGTCGCTACCAGATACGCAGTATTTT. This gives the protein CASSPTGSLPDTQYF.